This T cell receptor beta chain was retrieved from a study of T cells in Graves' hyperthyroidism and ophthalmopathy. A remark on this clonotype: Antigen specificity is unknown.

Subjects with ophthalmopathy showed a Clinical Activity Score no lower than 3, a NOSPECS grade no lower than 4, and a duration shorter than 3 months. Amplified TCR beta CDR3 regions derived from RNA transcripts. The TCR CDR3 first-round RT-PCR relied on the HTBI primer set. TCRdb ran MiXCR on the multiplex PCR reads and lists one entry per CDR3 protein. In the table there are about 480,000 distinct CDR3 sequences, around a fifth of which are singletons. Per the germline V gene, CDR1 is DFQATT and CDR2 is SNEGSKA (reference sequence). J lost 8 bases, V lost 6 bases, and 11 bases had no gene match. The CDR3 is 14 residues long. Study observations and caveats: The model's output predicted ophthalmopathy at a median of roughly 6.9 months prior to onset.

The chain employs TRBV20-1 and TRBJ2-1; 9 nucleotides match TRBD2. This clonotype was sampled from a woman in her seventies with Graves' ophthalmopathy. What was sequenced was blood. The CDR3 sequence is CSAPPGGRDHEQFF. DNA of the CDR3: TGCAGTGCCCCGCCGGGCGGGAGGGACCATGAGCAGTTCTTC.